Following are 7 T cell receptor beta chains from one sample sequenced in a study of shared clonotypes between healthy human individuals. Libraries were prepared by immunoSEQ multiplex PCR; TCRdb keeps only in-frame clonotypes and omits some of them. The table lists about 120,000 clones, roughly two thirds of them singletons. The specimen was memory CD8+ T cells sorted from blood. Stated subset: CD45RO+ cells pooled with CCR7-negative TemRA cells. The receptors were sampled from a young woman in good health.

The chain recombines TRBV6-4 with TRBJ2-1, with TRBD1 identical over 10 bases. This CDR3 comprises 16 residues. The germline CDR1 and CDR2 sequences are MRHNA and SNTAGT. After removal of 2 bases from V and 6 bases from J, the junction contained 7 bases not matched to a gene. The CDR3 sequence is CASSDSPGQGSNEQFF. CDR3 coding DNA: TGTGCCAGCAGTGACAGCCCGGGACAGGGGAGCAATGAGCAGTTCTTC.

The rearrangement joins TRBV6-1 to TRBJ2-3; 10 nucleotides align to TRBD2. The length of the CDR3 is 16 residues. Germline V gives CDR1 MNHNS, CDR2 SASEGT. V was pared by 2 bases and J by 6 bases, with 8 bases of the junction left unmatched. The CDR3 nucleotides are TGTGCCAGCAGTGAATGGGATTTTAGCGGGAGGGATACGCAGTATTTT. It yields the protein CASSEWDFSGRDTQYF.

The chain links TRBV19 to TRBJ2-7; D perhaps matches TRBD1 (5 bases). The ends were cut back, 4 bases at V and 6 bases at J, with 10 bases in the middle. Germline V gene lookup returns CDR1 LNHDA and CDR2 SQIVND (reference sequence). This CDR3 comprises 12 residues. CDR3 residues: CASSSSGLEQYF. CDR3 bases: TGTGCCAGTAGTAGTTCAGGGCTCGAGCAGTACTTC.

CDR3 sequence (DNA): TGCAGCGTTGAAGATATGGCCTCCTACGAGCAGTACTTC. Protein: CSVEDMASYEQYF. The chain has TRBV29-1 and TRBJ2-7, with D uncertain. The CDR3 extends over 13 amino acids. CDR1 SQVTM and CDR2 ANQGSEA come from the germline V gene. Trimming cost V 0 bases and J 0 bases, with 6 bases left between them.

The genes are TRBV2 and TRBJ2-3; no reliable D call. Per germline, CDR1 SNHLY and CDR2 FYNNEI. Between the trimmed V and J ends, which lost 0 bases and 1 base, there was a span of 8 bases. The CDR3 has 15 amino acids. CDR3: CASSEAHGRTDTQYF. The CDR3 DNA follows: TGTGCCAGCAGTGAAGCGCATGGGCGCACAGATACGCAGTATTTT.

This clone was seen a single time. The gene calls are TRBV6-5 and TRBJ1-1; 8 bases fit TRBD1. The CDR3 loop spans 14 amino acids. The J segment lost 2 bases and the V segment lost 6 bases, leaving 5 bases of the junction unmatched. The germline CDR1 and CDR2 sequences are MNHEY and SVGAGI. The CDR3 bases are TGTGCCAGCAGCCAAGGACAGGGAAACACTGAAGCTTTCTTT. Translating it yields CASSQGQGNTEAFF.

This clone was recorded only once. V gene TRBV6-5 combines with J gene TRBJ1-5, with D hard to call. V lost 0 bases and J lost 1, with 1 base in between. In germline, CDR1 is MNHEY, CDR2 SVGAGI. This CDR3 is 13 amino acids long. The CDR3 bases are TGTGCCAGCAGTTACTCGAGCAATCAGCCCCAGCATTTT. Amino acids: CASSYSSNQPQHF.